This TCR beta chain was identified in a study of cytomegalovirus exposure and HLA in healthy donors. The PCR made use of 60 Vbeta and 13 Jbeta primers. The method was immunoSEQ multiplex PCR; TCRdb's version includes in-frame clones alone and lacks a portion of them. The sample has 150,000 to 200,000 clones, 79% seen once. The CDR3 extends over 17 amino acids. V lost 4 bases to trimming and J lost 0 bases, with 14 bases between them. Looked up from germline, CDR1 is SGHKS and CDR2 is YYEKEE (reference sequence). Sequencing was performed on PBMCs. The origin of this receptor is a woman in her forties or fifties in good health and CMV-seronegative. This chain joins TRBV5-5 and TRBJ1-6; D gene unclear. The CDR3 bases are TGTGCCAGCAGCGACCGGGAGCCTCTCTCCTATAATTCACCCCTCCACTTT. Its translation is CASSDREPLSYNSPLHF.